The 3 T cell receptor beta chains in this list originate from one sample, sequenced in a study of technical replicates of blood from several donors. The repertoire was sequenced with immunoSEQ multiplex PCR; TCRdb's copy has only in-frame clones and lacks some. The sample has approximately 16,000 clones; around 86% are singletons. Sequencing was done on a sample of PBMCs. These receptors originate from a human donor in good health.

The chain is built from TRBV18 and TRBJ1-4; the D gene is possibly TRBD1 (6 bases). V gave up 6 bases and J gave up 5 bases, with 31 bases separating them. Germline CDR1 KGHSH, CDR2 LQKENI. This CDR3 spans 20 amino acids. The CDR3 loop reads CASSPTTFDRIIRRNEKLFF. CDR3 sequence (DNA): TGTGCCAGCTCGCCCACCACGTTCGACAGGATCATAAGGCGGAATGAAAAACTGTTTTTT.

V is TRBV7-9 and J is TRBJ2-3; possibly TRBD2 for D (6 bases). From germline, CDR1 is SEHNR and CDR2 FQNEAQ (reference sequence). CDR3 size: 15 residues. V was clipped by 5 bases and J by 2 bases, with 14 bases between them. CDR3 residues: CASSGSGRHTDTQYF. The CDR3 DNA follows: TGTGCCAGCAGCGGTAGCGGTCGTCACACAGATACGCAGTATTTT.

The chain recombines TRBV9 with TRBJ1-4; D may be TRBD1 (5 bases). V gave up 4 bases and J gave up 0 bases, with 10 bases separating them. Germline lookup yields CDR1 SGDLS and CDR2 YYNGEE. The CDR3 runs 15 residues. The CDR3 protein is CASSPTGTTNEKLFF. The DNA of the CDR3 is TGTGCCAGCAGCCCTACAGGTACAACTAATGAAAAACTGTTTTTT.